This paragraph covers one TCR beta chain sequence. Its specificity is not known. In building TCR beta libraries, iRepertoire HTBI primers were used together with Arm-PCR of CDR3 regions. TCRdb recomputed calls from the multiplex PCR reads with MiXCR, one row per CDR3 protein. The table includes 440,000 or so distinct CDR3 sequences, under 15% detected once. The data derive from a study of regulatory T cells in long-lasting Graves disease. Overall study results and limits: Thyroid tissue was not sampled; only peripheral blood was.

There are 13 residues in the CDR3. Germline V lookup: CDR1 SQVTM, CDR2 ANQGSEA. V lost 7 bases to trimming and J lost 0 bases, with 10 bases between them. This sample's time point: newly diagnosed GD, antithyroid drugs for less than 3 months. The TCR library was made from RNA that had been extracted from PBMCs in TRIzol. American Thyroid Association guidelines defined how Graves' disease was diagnosed. This sample also appeared in a second study, on T cells in Graves' hyperthyroidism and ophthalmopathy. That study adds: In the first-round RT-PCR of the TCR CDR3, the HTBI primer set was used. Most thyroid clonotypes with frequency above 0.001 were detected in blood.

The chain is built from TRBV29-1 and TRBJ2-1; D is perhaps TRBD2 (5 bases). This specimen consisted of peripheral blood mononuclear cells (PBMCs), obtained at new diagnosis, from a patient treated with antithyroid drugs. The TCR sequence derives from a woman in her twenties or thirties with Graves disease. CDR3 residues: CSGRGLSYNEQFF. In DNA, the CDR3 is TGCAGCGGACGTGGACTCTCCTACAATGAGCAGTTCTTC.